The 18 T cell receptor beta chains given below trace back to one sample, sequenced in a study of a mutant IDH1 vaccine in newly diagnosed glioma. Described time point: week 23, last vaccination. One vaccine dose held 300 ug of mutant IDH1 20-mer peptide and came with topical imiquimod. These receptors have no identified antigens. Data came from immunoSEQ multiplex PCR; TCRdb stores just in-frame clones and leaves some out. Of about 40,000 clones in the sample, 65% to 80% were seen once. Sequenced material: PBMCs, taken from a glioma patient whose treatment included an IDH1 peptide vaccine. The receptors derive from a man between 50 and 59 years old with glioma.

The V gene is TRBV7-9, the J gene TRBJ1-4; the D is unclear. The germline V and J ends were trimmed by 1 base and 4 bases, with 4 bases remaining between them. This CDR3 has 13 amino acids. Germline CDR1 reads SEHNR; CDR2 reads FQNEAQ (reference sequence). The CDR3 bases are TGTGCCAGCAGCTTAGGCAGTAATGAAAAACTGTTTTTT. Its protein product is CASSLGSNEKLFF.

This chain joins TRBV29-1 and TRBJ2-7; 10 positions match TRBD1. The CDR3 has 12 residues. J was trimmed by 6 bases and V by 7 bases; bases with no gene match: 6. Germline V gives CDR1 SQVTM, CDR2 ANQGSEA. CDR3 bases: TGCAGCGGGGGACAGGGGTATCGCGAGCAGTACTTC. It encodes CSGGQGYREQYF.

The chain combines TRBV6-5 with TRBJ2-3, with TRBD2 matching 9 bases. The CDR3 length is 16 residues. Germline V gives CDR1 MNHEY, CDR2 SVGAGI. J gave up 5 bases and V 0 bases, and 6 bases lay outside the gene matches. Written as DNA, the CDR3 is TGTGCCAGCAGTTACTCCGGCGGGGGGGCCGGAGATACGCAGTATTTT. As protein: CASSYSGGGAGDTQYF.

This clone rates as medium-sized (0.01 to 0.1%). The chain employs TRBV2 and TRBJ1-2; no firm D call. The CDR3 sequence is 13 residues long. The V end was cut by 3 bases, the J end by 1 base, with 6 bases between. The V gene's germline CDR1 is SNHLY and CDR2 FYNNEI. CDR3: CASSELLNYGYTF. The CDR3 DNA follows: TGTGCCAGCAGTGAGCTGCTTAACTATGGCTACACCTTC.

The CDR3 sequence: CASSLRTLNTGELFF. CDR3 DNA: TGTGCCAGCAGCTTAAGGACACTGAACACCGGGGAGCTGTTTTTT. The chain is built from TRBV5-6 and TRBJ2-2, with D perhaps matching TRBD1 (5 bases). V lost 2 bases to trimming and J lost 1 base, with 9 bases between them. This CDR3 contains 15 residues. Germline loops: CDR1 SGHDT, CDR2 YYEEEE.

The V gene is TRBV5-1, the J gene TRBJ2-3; D tentatively reads TRBD1 or TRBD2 (5 bases each). V was shortened by 1 base and J by 0 bases, with 12 bases between the two germline ends. The CDR3 sequence is 16 residues long. CDR1 is SGHRS and CDR2 is YFSETQ in the germline V gene. The CDR3 is CASSLLSRESTDTQYF. The CDR3 coding sequence is TGCGCCAGCAGCTTGTTGAGCAGGGAGAGCACAGATACGCAGTATTTT. Combining the CDR3 with reference TRBV5-1 and TRBJ2-3 gives the whole variable domain KAGVTQTPRYLIKTRGQQVTLSCSPISGHRSVSWYQQTPGQGLQFLFEYFSETQRNKGNFPGRFSGRQFSNSRSEMNVSTLELGDSALYLCASSLLSRESTDTQYFGPGTRLTVL.

The V gene is TRBV7-2, the J gene TRBJ1-2; D ambiguous. The CDR3 consists of 13 residues. Germline values: CDR1 SGHTA, CDR2 FQGNSA. V was cut by 1 base and J by 6 bases, with 9 bases left in between. CDR3 residues: CASSLVGGDGYTF. CDR3 DNA sequence: TGTGCCAGCAGCTTAGTTGGCGGAGATGGCTACACCTTC.

The sample holds one count of this clone. The DNA of the CDR3 is TGCGCCAGCAGCCAAGTTGACGGCCACACTGAAGCTTTCTTT. It yields the protein CASSQVDGHTEAFF. The chain uses TRBV4-3 and TRBJ1-1; unclear D gene. V dropped 1 base and J dropped 3 bases, with 9 bases sitting between them. The CDR3 sequence is 14 residues long. The V gene's germline CDR1 is LGHNA and CDR2 YSLEER.

The V and J genes are TRBV30 and TRBJ1-1, with no clear D. Between the trimmed V and J ends, which lost 1 base and 6 bases, there was a span of 3 bases. The CDR3 has 10 residues. Germline CDR1 GTSNPN, CDR2 SVGIG (reference sequence). CDR3 region: CAWSAAEAFF. CDR3 coding DNA: TGTGCCTGGAGTGCCGCTGAAGCTTTCTTT. The whole variable domain, filled in from reference TRBV30 and TRBJ1-1, reads SQTIHQWPATLVQPVGSPLSLECTVEGTSNPNLYWYRQAAGRGLQLLFYSVGIGQISSEVPQNLSASRPQDRQFILSSKKLLLSDSGFYLCAWSAAEAFFGQGTRLTVV.

V and J are TRBV7-9 and TRBJ2-7; 9 bases agree with TRBD1. CDR1 is SEHNR and CDR2 is FQNEAQ in the germline V gene (reference sequence). V lost 5 bases, J lost 6 bases, and 2 bases stayed unmatched. The CDR3 extends over 12 amino acids. The CDR3 reads CASSLDRGEQYF. CDR3 nucleotide sequence: TGTGCCAGCAGCCTGGACAGGGGCGAGCAGTACTTC.

This clone was seen more than once but under ten times. This rearrangement joins TRBV29-1 to TRBJ2-7; 8 positions agree with TRBD1. The CDR3 extends over 15 amino acids. Germline V gene sequence: CDR1 SQVTM, CDR2 ANQGSEA. V shed 5 bases, J shed 4 bases, and the junction held 13 bases outside the gene matches. DNA of the CDR3: TGCAGCGTTCAACCTGACAGGGGTCCTTCTTACGAGCAGTACTTC. This gives the protein CSVQPDRGPSYEQYF.

A few counts support this clone. The genes are TRBV4-2 and TRBJ1-2; D perhaps matches TRBD1 (6 bases). The V end lost 0 bases, the J end lost 7 bases, and 9 bases lay between the germline ends. Germline V gives CDR1 LGHNA, CDR2 YNFKEQ. This CDR3 has 13 amino acids. The DNA of the CDR3 is TGTGCCAGCAGCCAAGAATCGACAGGTGGCTACACCTTC. Its protein is CASSQESTGGYTF.

This clone has a handful of counts. The genes are TRBV13 and TRBJ1-2; TRBD1 agrees at 8 bases. With 6 bases clipped from V and 3 bases from J, the junction kept 6 bases outside the gene matches. Germline V gene lookup returns CDR1 PRHDT and CDR2 FYEKMQ (reference sequence). The CDR3 loop spans 14 amino acids. The CDR3 region is CASSSQGADYGYTF. The CDR3 nucleotides are TGTGCCAGCAGTTCTCAGGGGGCGGACTATGGCTACACCTTC.

The chain carries TRBV25-1 and TRBJ1-1; TRBD1 matches 9 bases. Per germline, CDR1 MGHDK and CDR2 SYGVNS. This CDR3 is 14 amino acids long. After removal of 5 bases from V and 5 bases from J, the junction contained 6 bases not matched to a gene. This chain's CDR3 is CASSSGTGRTEAFF. CDR3 in DNA: TGTGCCAGCAGTAGCGGGACAGGGCGAACTGAAGCTTTCTTT.

The V call is TRBV7-9, the J call TRBJ1-1; D call uncertain. The V gene's germline CDR1 is SEHNR and CDR2 FQNEAQ (reference sequence). The CDR3 has 15 residues. V lost 7 bases and J 1 base, leaving 16 bases between the germline ends. This chain's CDR3 is CASNSRTVENTEAFF. The DNA of the CDR3 is TGTGCCAGCAACTCGAGGACGGTGGAGAACACTGAAGCTTTCTTT. Full variable domain (remainder filled in from reference TRBV7-9 and TRBJ1-1): DTGVSQNPRHKITKRGQNVTFRCDPISEHNRLYWYRQTLGQGPEFLTYFQNEAQLEKSRLLSDRFSAERPKGSFSTLEIQRTEQGDSAMYLCASNSRTVENTEAFFGQGTRLTVV.

This clone was detected once. This chain links TRBV27 with TRBJ2-7; no definite D call. V was cut by 4 bases and J by 0 bases, with 10 bases left in between. CDR1 and CDR2 (germline): MNHEY, SMNVEV (reference sequence). There are 14 residues in the CDR3. The CDR3 DNA is TGTGCCAGCAGTTCATCCTCGCTCTCCTACGAGCAGTACTTC. Protein sequence: CASSSSSLSYEQYF.

This clone came up a few times. The genes are TRBV30 and TRBJ1-4; unclear D gene. The V gene's germline CDR1 is GTSNPN and CDR2 SVGIG (reference sequence). The CDR3 contains 12 residues. Trimming removed 7 bases from V and 5 bases from J, with 11 bases in between. The CDR3 coding sequence is TGTGCCTTCACAAGAGAGAATGAAAAACTGTTTTTT. This sequence encodes CAFTRENEKLFF.

The chain recombines TRBV6-4 with TRBJ1-5; D is unclear. CDR1 and CDR2 (germline): MRHNA, SNTAGT. V was cut by 4 bases and J by 3 bases, with 7 bases left in between. The CDR3 is 13 amino acids. CDR3 protein: CASSGEVNQPQHF. CDR3 DNA sequence: TGTGCCAGCAGTGGAGAAGTCAATCAGCCCCAGCATTTT.